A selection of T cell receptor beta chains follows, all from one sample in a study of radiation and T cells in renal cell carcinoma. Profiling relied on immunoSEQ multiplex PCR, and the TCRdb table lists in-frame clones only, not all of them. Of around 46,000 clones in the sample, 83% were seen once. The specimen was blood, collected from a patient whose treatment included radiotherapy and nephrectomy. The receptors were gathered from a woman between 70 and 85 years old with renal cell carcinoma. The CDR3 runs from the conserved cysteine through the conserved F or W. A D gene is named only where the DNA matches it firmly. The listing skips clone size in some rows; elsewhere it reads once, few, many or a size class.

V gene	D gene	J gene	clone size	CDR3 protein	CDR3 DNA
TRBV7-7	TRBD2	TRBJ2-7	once	CASSDGLAGAYEQYF	TGTGCCAGCAGCGACGGACTAGCGGGAGCCTACGAGCAGTACTTC
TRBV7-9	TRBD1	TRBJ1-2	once	CASSPQGEVNYGYTF	TGTGCCAGCAGCCCACAGGGGGAGGTAAACTATGGCTACACCTTC
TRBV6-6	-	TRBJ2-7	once	CASSYPGQYEQYF	TGTGCCAGCAGTTACCCAGGACAGTACGAGCAGTACTTC
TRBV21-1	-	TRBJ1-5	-	CASSKLLGSSNQPQHF	TGTGCCAGCAGCAAATTGTTAGGATCGAGCAATCAGCCCCAGCATTTT
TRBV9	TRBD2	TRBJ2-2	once	CASSVDSGEVPTGELFF	TGTGCCAGCAGCGTAGATAGCGGGGAGGTCCCCACCGGGGAGCTGTTTTTT
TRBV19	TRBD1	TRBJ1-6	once	CASSRQGIGSPLHF	TGTGCCAGTAGTAGACAGGGAATAGGTTCACCCCTCCACTTT
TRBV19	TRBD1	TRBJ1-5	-	CASSQGAQNQPQHF	TGTGCCAGTAGCCAGGGGGCTCAAAATCAGCCCCAGCATTTT
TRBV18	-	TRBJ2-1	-	CASSPRSSATYNEQFF	TGTGCCAGCTCACCAAGGTCTAGCGCTACCTACAATGAGCAGTTCTTC
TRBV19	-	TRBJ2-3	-	CASSEGSPGTDTQYF	TGTGCCAGTAGTGAAGGGTCTCCCGGAACAGATACGCAGTATTTT
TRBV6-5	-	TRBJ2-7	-	CASKATITDYSGQYF	TGTGCCAGCAAGGCGACAATAACAGACTACTCCGGGCAGTACTTC
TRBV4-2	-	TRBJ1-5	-	CASSQGGNRGGQPQHF	TGTGCCAGCAGCCAAGGAGGAAACCGCGGGGGGCAGCCCCAGCATTTT
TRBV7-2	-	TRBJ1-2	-	CASSLGIGPNYGYTF	TGTGCCAGCAGCTTAGGGATAGGACCTAACTATGGCTACACCTTC
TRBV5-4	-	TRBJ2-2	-	CASSFWVAGELFF	TGTGCCAGCAGCTTCTGGGTAGCCGGGGAGCTGTTTTTT
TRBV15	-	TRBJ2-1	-	CATSMMYNEQFF	TGTGCCACCAGCATGATGTACAATGAGCAGTTCTTC
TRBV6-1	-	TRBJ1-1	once	CALAMAEAFF	TGTGCCCTAGCGATGGCTGAAGCTTTCTTT
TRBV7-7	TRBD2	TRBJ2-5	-	CASSLGGGDGETQYF	TGTGCCAGCAGCTTAGGCGGGGGGGATGGAGAGACCCAGTACTTC
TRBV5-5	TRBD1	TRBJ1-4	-	CASSMSGTVNEKLFF	TGTGCCAGCAGCATGTCCGGGACAGTTAATGAAAAACTGTTTTTT
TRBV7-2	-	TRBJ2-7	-	CASTQQKEGYEQYF	TGTGCCAGCACCCAACAGAAGGAGGGCTACGAGCAGTACTTC
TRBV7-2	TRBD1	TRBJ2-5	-	CASSSGQLQETQYF	TGTGCCAGCAGCTCGGGACAGCTCCAAGAGACCCAGTACTTC
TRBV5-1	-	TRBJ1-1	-	CASSLAGGAGSTEAFF	TGCGCCAGCAGCTTGGCGGGGGGCGCGGGGAGCACTGAAGCTTTCTTT
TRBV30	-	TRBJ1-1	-	CAWTGGRTNTEAFF	TGTGCCTGGACGGGTGGACGGACGAACACTGAAGCTTTCTTT
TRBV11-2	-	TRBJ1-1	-	CASSLGHLARSTEAFF	TGTGCCAGCAGCCTGGGACACCTCGCGAGAAGCACTGAAGCTTTCTTT
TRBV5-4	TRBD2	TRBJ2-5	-	CASSLFSGETQYF	TGTGCCAGCAGCTTGTTTAGCGGGGAGACCCAGTACTTC
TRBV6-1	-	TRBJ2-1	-	CASSEARTVRGQFF	TGTGCCAGCAGTGAAGCCCGGACAGTTCGAGGGCAGTTCTTC
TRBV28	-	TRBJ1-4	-	CASSWTLKGEKLFF	TGTGCCAGCAGTTGGACCTTAAAGGGAGAAAAACTGTTTTTT
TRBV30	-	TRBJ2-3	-	CAWSVGDTQYF	TGTGCCTGGAGTGTGGGGGATACGCAGTATTTT
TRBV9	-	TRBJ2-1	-	CASSSTGWAYNEQFF	TGTGCCAGCAGCTCCACAGGGTGGGCCTACAATGAGCAGTTCTTC
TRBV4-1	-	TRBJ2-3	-	CASSQDAGRTDTQYF	TGCGCCAGCAGCCAAGACGCAGGCCGCACAGATACGCAGTATTTT
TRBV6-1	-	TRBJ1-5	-	CASSEWGGGQPQHF	TGTGCCAGCAGTGAATGGGGAGGAGGTCAGCCCCAGCATTTT
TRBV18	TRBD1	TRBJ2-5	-	CASSDGQGPEETQYF	TGTGCCAGCTCAGACGGACAGGGGCCTGAAGAGACCCAGTACTTC
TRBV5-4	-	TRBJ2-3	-	CASSSTDTQYF	TGTGCCAGCAGCTCCACAGATACGCAGTATTTT
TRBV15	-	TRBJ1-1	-	CATSRDIRGYAFF	TGTGCCACCAGCAGAGATATTCGGGGGTACGCTTTCTTT
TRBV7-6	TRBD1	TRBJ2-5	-	CASSRTGSQETQYF	TGTGCCAGCAGCCGGACAGGGTCGCAAGAGACCCAGTACTTC
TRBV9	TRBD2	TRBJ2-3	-	CASSVLAGASDTQYF	TGTGCCAGCAGCGTTTTAGCGGGAGCATCAGATACGCAGTATTTT
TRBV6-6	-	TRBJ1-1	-	CASSYSPGGGGTEAFF	TGTGCCAGCAGTTACTCTCCGGGGGGCGGTGGAACTGAAGCTTTCTTT
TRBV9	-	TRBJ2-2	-	CASSFQGVGELFF	TGTGCCAGCAGCTTTCAGGGCGTCGGGGAGCTGTTTTTT
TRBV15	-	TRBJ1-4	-	CATSRDNRMGEKLFF	TGTGCCACCAGCAGAGATAACAGAATGGGTGAAAAACTGTTTTTT
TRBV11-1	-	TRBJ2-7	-	CASSLARGNEQYF	TGTGCCAGCAGCTTAGCCCGCGGGAATGAGCAGTACTTC
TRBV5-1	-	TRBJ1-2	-	CASSLSGEDYGYTF	TGCGCCAGCAGCTTGTCGGGGGAGGACTATGGCTACACCTTC
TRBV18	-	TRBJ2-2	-	CASSELMGLNTGELFF	TGTGCCAGCTCGGAGCTAATGGGCCTCAACACCGGGGAGCTGTTTTTT
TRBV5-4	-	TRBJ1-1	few	CASSLEGGENTEAFF	TGTGCCAGCAGCTTGGAAGGAGGGGAGAACACTGAAGCTTTCTTT
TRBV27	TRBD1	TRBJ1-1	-	CASSPHSDRGNTEAFF	TGTGCCAGCAGCCCCCACTCGGACAGGGGGAACACTGAAGCTTTCTTT
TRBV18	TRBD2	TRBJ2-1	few	CASSPNQLADSYNEQFF	TGTGCCAGCTCACCAAATCAACTAGCGGATTCCTACAATGAGCAGTTCTTC
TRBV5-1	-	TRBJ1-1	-	CASSFGGDTEAFF	TGCGCCAGCAGTTTCGGAGGGGACACTGAAGCTTTCTTT
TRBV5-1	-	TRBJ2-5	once	CASSPGLSGETQYF	TGCGCCAGCAGCCCGGGACTGTCTGGGGAGACCCAGTACTTC
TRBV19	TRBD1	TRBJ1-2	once	CASSIWQGASDGYTF	TGTGCCAGTAGTATATGGCAGGGGGCGTCAGATGGCTACACCTTC
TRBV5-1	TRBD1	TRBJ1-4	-	CASSLDRVREKLFF	TGCGCCAGCAGCCTGGACAGGGTGCGAGAAAAACTGTTTTTT
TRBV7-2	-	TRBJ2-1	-	CASSLWGSAYNEQFF	TGTGCCAGCAGCTTATGGGGAAGCGCTTACAATGAGCAGTTCTTC
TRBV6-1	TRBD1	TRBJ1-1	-	CASSKQGARTEAFF	TGTGCCAGCAGCAAGCAGGGGGCGAGGACTGAAGCTTTCTTT
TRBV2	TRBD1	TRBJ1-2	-	CASRDRGPYGYTF	TGTGCCAGCAGGGACAGGGGTCCTTATGGCTACACCTTC
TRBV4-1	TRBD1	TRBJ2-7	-	CASSQVGTVGLEQYF	TGCGCCAGCAGCCAAGTCGGGACAGTTGGGCTCGAGCAGTACTTC
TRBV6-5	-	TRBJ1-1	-	CASSSQGGATEAFF	TGTGCCAGCAGTTCACAGGGTGGGGCCACTGAAGCTTTCTTT
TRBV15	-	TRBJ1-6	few	CATSRDGPPNSPLHF	TGTGCCACCAGCAGAGATGGGCCGCCTAATTCACCCCTCCACTTT
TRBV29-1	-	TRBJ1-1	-	CSVAPPRQPNTEAFF	TGCAGCGTTGCACCTCCCCGGCAGCCGAACACTGAAGCTTTCTTT
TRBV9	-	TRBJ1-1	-	CASSVSINTEAFF	TGTGCCAGCAGCGTATCCATTAACACTGAAGCTTTCTTT
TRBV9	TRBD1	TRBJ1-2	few	CASSGLGQGKNYGYTF	TGTGCCAGCAGCGGCCTGGGACAGGGGAAGAACTATGGCTACACCTTC
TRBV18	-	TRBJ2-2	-	CASSPLRGTGELFF	TGTGCCAGCTCACCACTTAGGGGGACCGGGGAGCTGTTTTTT